This passage covers 23 T cell receptor beta chains from one sample sequenced in a study of T cells in Graves' hyperthyroidism and ophthalmopathy. RNA transcripts were the template for amplifying TCR beta CDR3 regions. Primed by the HTBI set, a first-round RT-PCR was run on the TCR CDR3. TCRdb used MiXCR to reprocess the multiplex PCR reads, holding one entry per CDR3 protein. Among some 370,000 distinct CDR3 sequences listed, 11% to 15% were seen once. The sample consisted of blood. All receptors come from a man aged 45 to 65 with Graves' ophthalmopathy.

The table lists this clonotype with a few counts. The chain employs TRBV28 and TRBJ2-4; TRBD1 is a possible D gene (6 bases). Per germline, CDR1 MDHEN and CDR2 SYDVKM. The CDR3 contains 12 residues. Trimming stripped 3 bases from V and 11 bases from J, with 11 bases between. The DNA for the CDR3 is TGTGCCAGCAGTTTTGGGAAGGGGGTTCAGTACTTC. This translates into CASSFGKGVQYF.

V is TRBV9 and J is TRBJ2-3; maybe TRBD2 (6 bases). This CDR3 comprises 14 residues. Germline V gene lookup returns CDR1 SGDLS and CDR2 YYNGEE. V lost 1 base and J 7 bases, leaving 13 bases between the germline ends. The CDR3: CASSVSGLPYTQYF. The CDR3 nucleotides are TGTGCCAGCAGCGTATCGGGACTCCCCTATACGCAGTATTTT.

This clonotype was counted at least ten times. The V gene is TRBV18, the J gene TRBJ2-1, with 12 bases identical to TRBD2. The CDR3 sequence is 15 residues long. Per the germline V gene, CDR1 is KGHSH and CDR2 is LQKENI. Trimming cost V 6 bases and J 4 bases; bases outside gene matches: 4. The CDR3 DNA sequence: TGTGCCAGCTCGTCGACTAGCGGGAGATACAATGAGCAGTTCTTC. This encodes CASSSTSGRYNEQFF. Together with reference TRBV18 and TRBJ2-1, the CDR3 gives the full variable domain: NAGVMQNPRHLVRRRGQEARLRCSPMKGHSHVYWYRQLPEEGLKFMVYLQKENIIDESGMPKERFSAEFPKEGPSILRIQQVVRGDSAAYFCASSSTSGRYNEQFFGPGTRLTVL.

This clonotype has ten or more counts. V is TRBV28 and J is TRBJ1-1; D uncertain. The CDR3 totals 13 residues. The germline V gene encodes CDR1 MDHEN and CDR2 SYDVKM. The V end was cut by 6 bases, the J end by 2 bases, with 10 bases between. The CDR3 DNA is TGTGCCAGCAGGCTAGAAATAAACACTGAAGCTTTCTTT. It translates to CASRLEINTEAFF.

In this sample, this clonotype turned up many times. V is TRBV20-1 and J is TRBJ2-1; D is undetermined. CDR3 length: 13 amino acids. Germline CDR1 DFQATT, CDR2 SNEGSKA (reference sequence). Trimming stripped 4 bases from V and 2 bases from J, with 9 bases between. CDR3 sequence reads: CSAIGMTYNEQFF. The CDR3 nucleotides are TGCAGTGCTATAGGGATGACCTACAATGAGCAGTTCTTC.

V usage is TRBV5-5 and J usage is TRBJ2-1; the match to TRBD2 covers 14 bases. CDR1 is SGHKS and CDR2 is YYEKEE in the germline V gene (reference sequence). Trimming took 3 bases from V and 0 from J; bases not matched to a gene: 8. This CDR3 has 19 residues. The CDR3: CASSSLRTSGRSSYNEQFF. The DNA for the CDR3 is TGTGCCAGCAGCTCCCTAAGGACTAGCGGGAGGAGCTCCTACAATGAGCAGTTCTTC.

This clonotype was observed at least ten times. This rearrangement joins TRBV7-8 to TRBJ2-2; a possible D gene is TRBD2 (5 bases). Trimming cost V 5 bases and J 8 bases, with 21 bases left between them. The CDR3 is 16 residues long. Germline V gene lookup returns CDR1 SGHVS and CDR2 FQNEAQ. The CDR3 coding sequence is TGTGCCAGCAGCACCCGGTACGGGAAGGTTGCAGGGGAGCTGTTTTTT. The encoded protein is CASSTRYGKVAGELFF. Full variable domain (rest looked up from reference TRBV7-8 and TRBJ2-2): GAGVSQSPRYKVAKRGQDVALRCDPISGHVSLFWYQQALGQGPEFLTYFQNEAQLDKSGLPSDRFFAERPEGSVSTLKIQRTQQEDSAVYLCASSTRYGKVAGELFFGEGSRLTVL.

The sample holds a few counts of this clonotype. The chain combines TRBV12-3 or TRBV12-4 with TRBJ2-7, with D perhaps TRBD1 (6 bases). CDR3 size: 14 residues. Trimming took 3 bases from V and 5 from J, leaving 14 bases between them. The DNA for the CDR3 is TGTGCCAGCAGTTTCCCCAGGGGCGGGCACGAGCAGTACTTC. It translates to CASSFPRGGHEQYF.

Worth noting for this clonotype: With a much larger clone just one base away, this may be a read error. The chain combines TRBV28 with TRBJ1-2; D ambiguous. Germline V gene sequence: CDR1 MDHEN, CDR2 SYDVKM. Trimming removed 4 bases at V and 2 bases at J, with 8 bases between. The CDR3 runs to 13 residues. The CDR3 nucleotides are TGTGCCAGCAGTTCAATAGGAAACTATGGCTACACCTTC. This sequence encodes CASSSIGNYGYTF.

The chain has TRBV19 and TRBJ2-1; possible D gene TRBD1, 6 bases. Germline V gene sequence: CDR1 LNHDA, CDR2 SQIVND (reference sequence). Between the trimmed V and J ends, which lost 6 bases and 9 bases, there was a span of 9 bases. This CDR3 is built from 11 residues. Written as DNA, the CDR3 is TGTGCCAGTAGACAGGGCGGTGAGCAGTTCTTC. Translation: CASRQGGEQFF.

Turning to this clonotype: A much larger clone is a single base away; this may be a read error. This chain links TRBV6-1 with TRBJ1-5; maybe TRBD1 (6 bases). The CDR3 runs 14 residues. In germline, CDR1 is MNHNS, CDR2 SASEGT. The CDR3 DNA is TGTGCCACCAGTGGGGGCAGGTACAATCAGCACCAGCATTTT. It encodes CATSGGRYNQHQHF.

The chain couples TRBV5-6 to TRBJ2-1, with D perhaps matching TRBD2 (6 bases). The J call could be wrong; TRBJ2-7 is a better fit for the DNA end. The CDR3 length is 13 residues. The V gene's germline CDR1 is SGHDT and CDR2 YYEEEE. For the CDR3, the DNA is TGTGCCAGCAGCTTTGGGACTCCCAATGAGCAGTACTTC. It codes for CASSFGTPNEQYF.

This clonotype was counted ten times or more. The V gene is TRBV11-2, the J gene TRBJ2-7; the D is unclear. This CDR3 is 18 amino acids long. The V and J ends lost 2 bases and 9 bases respectively, with 29 bases between them. Germline CDR1 reads SGHAT; CDR2 reads FQNNGV. CDR3 sequence reads: CASSLRRMQAPWYLGQYF. The CDR3 DNA sequence: TGTGCCAGCAGCTTACGTCGGATGCAGGCCCCGTGGTATTTAGGGCAGTACTTC.

Many counts were recorded for this clonotype. The chain carries TRBV5-1 and TRBJ2-7; D is unresolved. Trimming pared 4 bases from V and 3 bases from J, leaving 20 bases between. Germline V CDR1 and CDR2: SGHRS, YFSETQ. The CDR3 is 16 amino acids. CDR3 loop: CASSLAWSDTYYEQYF. CDR3 sequence (DNA): TGCGCCAGCAGCCTTGCTTGGAGTGATACCTACTACGAGCAGTACTTC.

The CDR3 DNA follows: TGTGCCATCAGGGACGGGACTGGATCCTACAATGAGCAGTTCTTC. It is translated as CAIRDGTGSYNEQFF. The chain employs TRBV10-3 and TRBJ2-1, with D perhaps matching TRBD2 (6 bases). Germline V CDR1 and CDR2: ENHRY, SYGVKD. The CDR3 length is 15 residues. Trimming shortened V by 6 bases and J by 1 base, and 13 bases separated the two germline ends.

In this sample, this clonotype turned up many times. The gene calls are TRBV30 and TRBJ1-5; the D gene is possibly TRBD1 (5 bases). Germline-derived CDR1 and CDR2 are GTSNPN and SVGIG (reference sequence). The V gene lost 2 bases and the J gene lost 6 bases, with 11 bases spanning the gap. The CDR3 sequence is 13 residues long. The CDR3 protein is CAWSRARGQPQHF. CDR3 bases: TGTGCCTGGAGTAGAGCGAGGGGTCAGCCCCAGCATTTT.

This clonotype was recorded at least ten times. The chain employs TRBV7-6 and TRBJ2-5; D tentatively reads TRBD1 or TRBD2 (5 bases each). V was shortened by 5 bases and J by 2 bases, with 12 bases between the two germline ends. Germline V CDR1 and CDR2: SGHVS, FNYEAQ. CDR3 length: 14 residues. In DNA, the CDR3 is TGTGCCAGCAGCAAGGGACCGATTCAAGAGACCCAGTACTTC. It encodes CASSKGPIQETQYF.

The chain has TRBV19 and TRBJ1-5; D unresolved. The V end lost 0 bases, the J end lost 1 base, and 4 bases lay between the germline ends. Germline V gene sequence: CDR1 LNHDA, CDR2 SQIVND (reference sequence). There are 14 residues in the CDR3. CDR3 region: CASSIETSNQPQHF. The CDR3 DNA reads TGTGCCAGTAGTATAGAGACAAGCAATCAGCCCCAGCATTTT.

V is TRBV20-1 and J is TRBJ2-7; 10 positions agree with TRBD2. J was trimmed by 9 bases and V by 2 bases; bases with no gene match: 10. The length of the CDR3 is 14 residues. Germline V CDR1 and CDR2: DFQATT, SNEGSKA (reference sequence). CDR3 loop: CSARNSAGGGSQYF. In DNA form, the CDR3 reads TGCAGTGCTAGAAACTCAGCGGGGGGGGGATCGCAGTACTTC.

This clonotype was observed many times. The chain combines TRBV12-3 or TRBV12-4 with TRBJ2-5; the match to TRBD2 covers 9 bases. The CDR3 has 16 residues. V dropped 6 bases and J dropped 4; count of bases not matched to a gene: 12. DNA for the CDR3: TGTGCCAGCAGCCCTGGGATAGCGGGAGTTGGAGAGACCCAGTACTTC. It translates to CASSPGIAGVGETQYF.

With respect to this clonotype: This may come from a read error, since a much larger clone is one base off. The V gene is TRBV6-5, the J gene TRBJ2-1, with TRBD2 as a possible D gene (7 bases). Germline V gene sequence: CDR1 MNHEY, CDR2 SVGAGI. The V end was cut by 3 bases, the J end by 9 bases, with 21 bases between. The CDR3 loop spans 16 amino acids. DNA of the CDR3: TGTGCCAGCAGTTATCGGGTTGACCCGGGGGGCAGTGAGCAGTTCTTC. Encoded protein: CASSYRVDPGGSEQFF.

There are many counts of this clonotype. The V and J genes are TRBV20-1 and TRBJ2-5, with a tentative D call TRBD1 (6 bases). The CDR3 totals 15 residues. CDR1 is DFQATT, CDR2 SNEGSKA, per germline (reference sequence). Trimming pared 4 bases from V and 1 base from J, leaving 16 bases between. The CDR3 protein is CSAKGTPVLQETQYF. The CDR3 DNA follows: TGCAGTGCTAAGGGGACACCCGTCCTCCAAGAGACCCAGTACTTC.

This clonotype was observed at least ten times. This chain joins TRBV20-1 and TRBJ1-2; no firm D call. The CDR3 spans 12 residues. V lost 4 bases and J lost 2, with 8 bases in between. CDR1 and CDR2 from the germline V gene are DFQATT and SNEGSKA (reference sequence). The CDR3 bases are TGCAGTGCTACGGTAACCAACTATGGCTACACCTTC. Encoded protein: CSATVTNYGYTF.